Following are 32 T cell receptor beta chains from one sample sequenced in a study of T cell responses to AZD1222 COVID-19 vaccine. Some clones are missing from TCRdb's copy, which holds only in-frame ones; the method was immunoSEQ multiplex PCR. Of 180,000 or so clones in the sample, almost 90% were seen once. The sequencing used peripheral blood, collected on day 0 of AZD1222 vaccination. The receptors come from an adult in good health.

A single count supports this clone. The chain employs TRBV6-4 and TRBJ2-1; either TRBD1 or TRBD2 may fit D (6 bases each). The germline CDR1 and CDR2 sequences are MRHNA and SNTAGT. Deletions cut 3 bases from V and 15 bases from J, with 18 bases between. This CDR3 is 13 amino acids long. Here the CDR3 DNA reads TGTGCCAGCAGTGAAGCTGGGGGGCCGGATCGGTTCTTC. Translation: CASSEAGGPDRFF.

This sequence joins TRBV7-3 and TRBJ2-7; possible D gene TRBD2, 7 bases. The CDR3 has 20 residues. V lost 5 bases to trimming and J lost 2 bases, with 31 bases between them. Germline V gene lookup returns CDR1 SGHTA and CDR2 FQGTGA. CDR3 sequence: CASSPNGGATGGGRAYEQYF. CDR3 sequence (DNA): TGTGCCAGCAGCCCAAATGGGGGGGCTACAGGCGGCGGCCGGGCCTACGAGCAGTACTTC.

V gene TRBV6-2 or TRBV6-3 combines with J gene TRBJ2-7, with TRBD1 matching over 7 bases. This CDR3 comprises 13 residues. V shed 2 bases and J 6 bases; nucleotides not matched to a gene: 4. Germline CDR1 reads MNHEY; CDR2 reads SVGEGT. The CDR3 region is CASSYGQASEQYF. CDR3 nucleotide sequence: TGTGCCAGCAGTTACGGACAGGCTAGCGAGCAGTACTTC.

The chain uses TRBV19 and TRBJ1-2; no reliable D call. Trimming removed 3 bases from V and 0 bases from J, with 23 bases in between. The CDR3 runs to 19 residues. The V gene's germline CDR1 is LNHDA and CDR2 SQIVND (reference sequence). CDR3 DNA: TGTGCCAGTAGTATGAGTCTCAGAGGACGCGTTCGAGCTAACTATGGCTACACCTTC. This translates into CASSMSLRGRVRANYGYTF.

The chain links TRBV11-2 to TRBJ2-5, with D possibly being TRBD1 (5 bases). Germline assignment: CDR1 SGHAT and CDR2 FQNNGV. The ends were cut back, 5 bases at V and 1 base at J, with 11 bases in the middle. There are 14 residues in the CDR3. The CDR3 sequence is CASSDWGLQETQYF. The CDR3 region has the DNA TGTGCCAGCAGCGATTGGGGCCTCCAAGAGACCCAGTACTTC.

The genes are TRBV5-1 and TRBJ1-2; D might be TRBD1 (5 bases). Germline V gives CDR1 SGHRS, CDR2 YFSETQ. Trimming removed 0 bases from V and 8 bases from J, with 11 bases in between. This CDR3 region has 13 residues. The CDR3 nucleotides read TGCGCCAGCAGCTTGGAGGGGACGAGGGGCTACACCTTC. Amino acids: CASSLEGTRGYTF.

This chain connects TRBV18 to TRBJ2-3, with TRBD2 matching over 10 bases. Germline CDR1 and CDR2: KGHSH and LQKENI. The CDR3 totals 16 residues. V lost 2 bases to trimming and J lost 2 bases; unmatched junction nucleotides: 4. The DNA of the CDR3 is TGTGCCAGCTCACCAAGCGGGGGGGCAAACACAGATACGCAGTATTTT. This translates into CASSPSGGANTDTQYF.

The chain couples TRBV5-1 to TRBJ2-3; TRBD2 matches at 14 bases. The length of the CDR3 is 18 residues. In germline, CDR1 is SGHRS, CDR2 YFSETQ. After removal of 2 bases from V and 2 bases from J, the junction contained 7 bases not matched to a gene. DNA of the CDR3: TGCGCCAGCAGCTTTCTCAGACTAGCGGGGGGGCCCACAGATACGCAGTATTTT. It translates to CASSFLRLAGGPTDTQYF.

The chain employs TRBV30 and TRBJ1-3; D is ambiguous. Looked up from germline, CDR1 is GTSNPN and CDR2 is SVGIG (reference sequence). This CDR3 has 12 residues. Deletions cut 5 bases from V and 4 bases from J, with 9 bases between. The CDR3 region is CAWGLGGNTIYF. The CDR3 coding sequence is TGTGCCTGGGGTTTGGGAGGAAACACCATATATTTT.

This rearrangement joins TRBV27 to TRBJ2-7, with 10 nucleotides matching TRBD1. V gave up 3 bases and J gave up 2 bases; unmatched junction bases: 1. Germline V CDR1 and CDR2: MNHEY, SMNVEV (reference sequence). The CDR3 loop spans 14 amino acids. This CDR3 reads CASSFGTGAYEQYF. CDR3 DNA sequence: TGTGCCAGCAGTTTTGGGACAGGGGCCTACGAGCAGTACTTC.

Turning to this clone: At the DNA level, this CDR3 is encoded by other sequences in the same sample as well. The genes are TRBV7-2 and TRBJ1-2, with D unclear. With 0 bases removed from V and 5 bases from J, the gap between germline ends came to 10 bases. Germline CDR1 SGHTA, CDR2 FQGNSA. This CDR3 has 14 residues. CDR3 DNA sequence: TGTGCCAGCAGCTTAGCACTGGGCGGTTATGGCTACACCTTC. Protein product: CASSLALGGYGYTF.

This clone was detected once. This chain links TRBV7-2 with TRBJ2-3, with a weak D call TRBD2 (7 bases). The CDR3 runs 17 residues. In germline, CDR1 is SGHTA, CDR2 FQGNSA. V lost 2 bases and J 1 base, leaving 16 bases between the germline ends. CDR3 sequence: CASSLLGGGRGTDTQYF. CDR3 nucleotide sequence: TGTGCCAGCAGCTTATTGGGGGGGGGCCGAGGCACAGATACGCAGTATTTT.

As concerns this clone: This specimen includes other DNA sequences encoding the same CDR3. The rearrangement joins TRBV2 to TRBJ2-5; D unclear. Trimming cost V 2 bases and J 5 bases, with 3 bases left between them. The V gene's germline CDR1 is SNHLY and CDR2 FYNNEI. The CDR3 is 11 amino acids. The CDR3 DNA is TGTGCCAGCAGTGAACGGGAGACCCAGTACTTC. Translated: CASSERETQYF.

The chain couples TRBV7-9 to TRBJ2-2; possibly TRBD1 or TRBD2 for D (5 bases each). From germline, CDR1 is SEHNR and CDR2 FQNEAQ (reference sequence). The CDR3 loop spans 16 amino acids. The V end lost 6 bases, the J end lost 0 bases, and 14 bases lay between the germline ends. The CDR3, as DNA: TGTGCCAGCAGGAACCGGGACGCCGCGAACACCGGGGAGCTGTTTTTT. Its translation is CASRNRDAANTGELFF.

The rearrangement links TRBV7-9 to TRBJ2-2; no clear D gene. V was trimmed by 3 bases and J by 2 bases, leaving 16 bases between them. CDR3 size: 17 residues. Germline values: CDR1 SEHNR, CDR2 FQNEAQ (reference sequence). The CDR3 loop is CASSLVLGTANTGELFF. Written as DNA, the CDR3 is TGTGCCAGCAGCTTGGTACTTGGAACAGCAAACACCGGGGAGCTGTTTTTT.

This rearrangement joins TRBV5-1 to TRBJ1-2; TRBD1 agrees at 7 bases. The trim removed 3 bases at V and 8 bases at J, leaving 25 bases unmatched. The CDR3 has 19 amino acids. Germline values: CDR1 SGHRS, CDR2 YFSETQ. CDR3 residues: CASSSPGDRQGPPSIGYTF. The CDR3 DNA is TGCGCCAGCAGCTCCCCGGGCGATAGACAGGGTCCTCCATCTATCGGCTACACCTTC.

DNA of the CDR3: TGTGCCATCAGTGATACCGGGGTCACCTACAATGAGCAGTTCTTC. Its protein product is CAISDTGVTYNEQFF. This chain uses TRBV10-3 with TRBJ2-1; TRBD2 might be the D (5 bases). V gave up 3 bases and J gave up 2 bases, with 11 bases separating them. This CDR3 contains 15 residues. Germline CDR1 and CDR2: ENHRY and SYGVKD.

The chain uses TRBV5-6 and TRBJ2-4, with D perhaps being TRBD1 or TRBD2 (7 bases each). V lost 5 bases to trimming and J lost 1 base, with 13 bases between them. This CDR3 is 15 amino acids long. Germline V gene data show CDR1 as SGHDT and CDR2 as YYEEEE. DNA for the CDR3: TGTGCCAGCAGTCAGGGGGGGACGGCCAAAAACATTCAGTACTTC. The encoded protein is CASSQGGTAKNIQYF.

The chain joins TRBV7-3 to TRBJ2-1, with TRBD2 as a possible D gene (5 bases). This CDR3 is 17 amino acids long. Between the trimmed V and J ends, which lost 4 bases and 4 bases, there was a span of 20 bases. Germline-derived CDR1 and CDR2 are SGHTA and FQGTGA. The CDR3 coding sequence is TGTGCCAGCAGCTCCGCCCCCTCAGCGGATAAGTACAATGAGCAGTTCTTC. Translated, it gives CASSSAPSADKYNEQFF.

Here the CDR3 reads CASSRGTNTEAFF. The CDR3 bases are TGTGCCAGCAGCCGGGGGACGAACACTGAAGCTTTCTTT. The J gene is TRBJ1-1, the V gene TRBV5-6; D perhaps matches TRBD1 (5 bases). Trimming removed 4 bases at V and 1 base at J, with 8 bases between. The CDR3 extends over 13 amino acids. Germline V gene data show CDR1 as SGHDT and CDR2 as YYEEEE.

The V gene is TRBV6-5, the J gene TRBJ1-5, with 9 bases that match TRBD1. Germline lookup yields CDR1 MNHEY and CDR2 SVGAGI. V lost 5 bases to trimming and J lost 5 bases; unmatched junction nucleotides: 4. CDR3 length: 14 residues. In nucleotides, the CDR3 is TGTGCCAGCAGTAATAGACAGGGGGATCAGCCCCAGCATTTT. Translated, it gives CASSNRQGDQPQHF.

In its sample, this clone was seen once. V gene TRBV7-2 combines with J gene TRBJ2-2, with 9 positions matching TRBD1. CDR1 is SGHTA and CDR2 is FQGNSA in the germline V gene. CDR3 length: 14 residues. V trimming: 5 bases; J trimming: 8 bases; junction bases outside the gene matches: 6. The CDR3 DNA reads TGTGCCAGCAGCCCCGGGACAGGGAGAGGGGAGCTGTTTTTT. Residues: CASSPGTGRGELFF.

CDR3 sequence reads: CASSAEAGDDYGYTF. The DNA of the CDR3 is TGTGCCAGCAGTGCCGAGGCCGGGGACGACTATGGCTACACCTTC. J is TRBJ1-2 and V is TRBV2; possible D gene TRBD1, 5 bases. Germline CDR1 and CDR2: SNHLY and FYNNEI. With 4 bases removed from V and 3 bases from J, the gap between germline ends came to 15 bases. CDR3 length: 15 amino acids.

The chain is built from TRBV6-7 and TRBJ2-7, with D possibly being TRBD1 (5 bases). TRBV6-7 is an ORF for which the function is uncertain. This CDR3 contains 14 residues. V was cut by 10 bases and J by 5 bases, with 21 bases left in between. CDR3 coding DNA: TGTGCCAACCATGACCTGGCGGCCAGGGACGAGCAGTACTTC. This codes for CANHDLAARDEQYF.

The chain recombines TRBV2 with TRBJ1-5; no reliable D call. V lost 7 bases, J lost 3 bases, and 13 bases lay in between. The CDR3 spans 14 residues. From germline, CDR1 is SNHLY and CDR2 FYNNEI. CDR3 in amino acids: CASTIERNNQPQHF. CDR3 bases: TGTGCCAGCACCATAGAGCGGAACAATCAGCCCCAGCATTTT.

The genes are TRBV2 and TRBJ1-4, with D hard to call. Deletions cut 4 bases from V and 1 base from J, with 7 bases between. The CDR3 extends over 14 amino acids. CDR1 and CDR2 (germline): SNHLY, FYNNEI. For the CDR3, the DNA is TGTGCCAGCAGTGTAAGGAGAACTAATGAAAAACTGTTTTTT. As protein: CASSVRRTNEKLFF.

The table lists this clone with a count of one. The chain has TRBV14 and TRBJ1-2; D may be TRBD1 (6 bases). The V and J ends lost 1 base and 9 bases respectively, with 15 bases between them. The CDR3 contains 14 residues. The V gene's germline CDR1 is SGHDN and CDR2 FVKESK. This chain's CDR3 is CASSQGGYRASYTF. The CDR3, as DNA: TGTGCCAGCAGCCAAGGGGGGTACAGGGCGAGCTACACCTTC.

The chain is built from TRBV29-1 and TRBJ1-2; tentatively, D is TRBD1 (5 bases). V lost 5 bases and J 4 bases, leaving 17 bases between the germline ends. In germline, CDR1 is SQVTM, CDR2 ANQGSEA. This CDR3 region has 14 residues. The DNA of the CDR3 is TGCAGCGTTCCCGGGGCAGGGCTCGGCTATGGCTACACCTTC. Translating gives CSVPGAGLGYGYTF.

The rearrangement joins TRBV5-4 to TRBJ2-7; weak D call: TRBD2 (6 bases). The V end lost 0 bases, the J end lost 4 bases, and 20 bases lay between the germline ends. CDR1 and CDR2 (germline): SGHNT, YYREEE (reference sequence). The CDR3 spans 17 residues. In nucleotides, the CDR3 is TGTGCCAGCAGCTTGGGGCATCGGAGGCGGGGCCCTTACGAGCAGTACTTC. The encoded protein is CASSLGHRRRGPYEQYF.

This clone was seen just once. The V call is TRBV5-1, the J call TRBJ2-1; 10 bases line up with TRBD1. V shed 4 bases and J 8 bases; nucleotides not matched to a gene: 9. The CDR3 covers 15 residues. The germline gives CDR1 SGHRS, CDR2 YFSETQ. Here the CDR3 DNA reads TGCGCCAGCAGCCCTGGACAGGGGGGGTACGATGAGCAGTTCTTC. Its translation is CASSPGQGGYDEQFF.

The chain combines TRBV3-1 (or the pseudogene TRBV3-2) with TRBJ2-2; D remains unclear. V was clipped by 0 bases and J by 0 bases, with 8 bases between them. The germline CDR1 and CDR2 sequences are LGHDT and YNNKEL (reference sequence). The CDR3 covers 16 residues. CDR3 loop: CASSQEISTNTGELFF. The DNA of the CDR3 is TGTGCCAGCAGCCAAGAGATCTCTACGAACACCGGGGAGCTGTTTTTT.

The rearrangement joins TRBV6-2 or TRBV6-3 to TRBJ2-7, with D perhaps TRBD1 (5 bases). The CDR3 spans 11 residues. Trimming cost V 4 bases and J 9 bases, with 10 bases left between them. The germline CDR1 and CDR2 sequences are MNHEY and SVGEGT. CDR3 nucleotides: TGTGCCAGCAGTTCAGGGTCCCGGCAGTACTTC. Protein product: CASSSGSRQYF.